The rows below give T cell receptor beta chains drawn from one sample of a study of OX40 agonist ivuxolimab in advanced cancers. Repertoires were generated with immunoSEQ multiplex PCR, while TCRdb's copy carries only in-frame clones and drops some. The sample shows 52,000 or so clones, over 85% of them seen only once. The material sequenced was CD4+ or CD8+ T cells sorted from blood, taken in a trial of the OX40 agonist ivuxolimab. These receptors were obtained from an adult with an advanced solid tumor such as melanoma, head and neck, liver or kidney cancer. CDR3s include the opening cysteine and the closing phenylalanine or tryptophan. Size is omitted from some rows. Given values are once, few, many or a class for expanded clones.

clone_size: NA; j_call: TRBJ2-1; v_call: TRBV5-1; cdr3_aa: CASSLGQGNEQFF
clone_size: NA; j_call: TRBJ1-5; v_call: TRBV28; cdr3_aa: CASSPPTGTSNQPQHF
clone_size: NA; j_call: TRBJ1-2; v_call: TRBV28; cdr3_aa: CASSPPSGEIYGYTF
clone_size: NA; j_call: TRBJ2-3; v_call: TRBV19; cdr3_aa: CASSSDRETGRMTDTQYF
clone_size: NA; j_call: TRBJ2-1; v_call: TRBV9; cdr3_aa: CASSEGNRVYEQFF
clone_size: NA; j_call: TRBJ2-1; v_call: TRBV6-5; cdr3_aa: CASSYSREGDEQFF
clone_size: NA; j_call: TRBJ2-3; v_call: TRBV19; cdr3_aa: CASTSLADGTDTQYF
clone_size: NA; j_call: TRBJ1-4; v_call: TRBV28; cdr3_aa: CASSFGPQAMDEKLFF
clone_size: NA; j_call: TRBJ2-7; v_call: TRBV7-9; cdr3_aa: CASSYDSYEQYF
clone_size: NA; j_call: TRBJ2-1; v_call: TRBV7-6; cdr3_aa: CASRVSGRAYNEQFF
clone_size: NA; j_call: TRBJ2-1; v_call: TRBV4-1; cdr3_aa: CASSQRATSGYTSEQFF
clone_size: NA; j_call: TRBJ1-2; v_call: TRBV10-3; cdr3_aa: CAIGTGGAHGYTF
clone_size: NA; j_call: TRBJ1-2; v_call: TRBV4-1; cdr3_aa: CASSQGHGTELANYGYTF
clone_size: NA; j_call: TRBJ2-7; v_call: TRBV4-3; cdr3_aa: CASSLSSAGFNEQYF
clone_size: NA; j_call: TRBJ1-1; v_call: TRBV6-5; cdr3_aa: CASSYGQVEAFF
clone_size: NA; j_call: TRBJ2-5; v_call: TRBV28; cdr3_aa: CASSLVSLAGGPTVETQYF
clone_size: NA; j_call: TRBJ1-6; v_call: TRBV27; cdr3_aa: CASSLGRGARVKSPLHF
clone_size: NA; j_call: TRBJ2-3; v_call: TRBV28; cdr3_aa: CASSLYLSDTQYF
clone_size: NA; j_call: TRBJ2-7; v_call: TRBV4-3; cdr3_aa: CASSQDQRGSSYEQYF
clone_size: NA; j_call: TRBJ2-3; v_call: TRBV5-4; cdr3_aa: CASSQSPDTQYF
clone_size: once; j_call: TRBJ2-2; v_call: TRBV28; cdr3_aa: CASTLLAGGRRTGELFF
clone_size: NA; j_call: TRBJ2-7; v_call: TRBV27; cdr3_aa: CASSFSGGGSYEQYF
clone_size: NA; j_call: TRBJ1-5; v_call: TRBV5-6; cdr3_aa: CASSSRVSSQPQHF
clone_size: NA; j_call: TRBJ1-5; v_call: TRBV29-1; cdr3_aa: CSVDYRGIPHF
clone_size: NA; j_call: TRBJ2-7; v_call: TRBV5-1; cdr3_aa: CASSLEGTSGYYEQYF
clone_size: NA; j_call: TRBJ2-2; v_call: TRBV5-1; cdr3_aa: CASSLVGGGELFF
clone_size: NA; j_call: TRBJ1-5; v_call: TRBV28; cdr3_aa: CASSFPPGGQPQHF
clone_size: NA; j_call: TRBJ2-7; v_call: TRBV19; cdr3_aa: CASSPRTSGSSYEQYF
clone_size: NA; j_call: TRBJ1-1; v_call: TRBV7-9; cdr3_aa: CASSSTWARTEAFF
clone_size: NA; j_call: TRBJ1-3; v_call: TRBV28; cdr3_aa: CASSWAGDVGNTIYF
clone_size: NA; j_call: TRBJ2-1; v_call: TRBV10-3; cdr3_aa: CAISGGQGYNEQFF
clone_size: NA; j_call: TRBJ1-2; v_call: TRBV4-3; cdr3_aa: CASSQDEGGSDYGYTF
clone_size: NA; j_call: TRBJ2-1; v_call: TRBV9; cdr3_aa: CASSGGTGLALYNEQFF
clone_size: NA; j_call: TRBJ2-3; v_call: TRBV28; cdr3_aa: CASSLMLGGTSGLSTDTQYF
clone_size: NA; j_call: TRBJ2-3; v_call: TRBV27; cdr3_aa: CASSLGAWLTDTQYF
clone_size: once; j_call: TRBJ2-6; v_call: TRBV5-4; cdr3_aa: CASVSGGANVLTF
clone_size: NA; j_call: TRBJ2-7; v_call: TRBV19; cdr3_aa: CASSTWGQGVTYEQYF
clone_size: NA; j_call: TRBJ2-7; v_call: TRBV7-2; cdr3_aa: CASSLYGTGASEQYF
clone_size: NA; j_call: TRBJ2-1; v_call: TRBV2; cdr3_aa: CASSAQYYNEQFF
clone_size: NA; j_call: TRBJ1-1; v_call: TRBV6-5; cdr3_aa: CASSYSFPGEVAEAFF
clone_size: once; j_call: TRBJ1-3; v_call: TRBV6-6; cdr3_aa: CASSLGSGNTIYF
clone_size: NA; j_call: TRBJ1-5; v_call: TRBV27; cdr3_aa: CASSAARGRIQPQHF
clone_size: NA; j_call: TRBJ2-5; v_call: TRBV11-2; cdr3_aa: CASSPWTGGWGETQYF
clone_size: NA; j_call: TRBJ1-1; v_call: TRBV29-1; cdr3_aa: CSAMGHGVNTEAFF
clone_size: NA; j_call: TRBJ2-1; v_call: TRBV19; cdr3_aa: CASRWTSGYNEQFF